Given below is one T cell receptor beta chain in context. Antigen: not known. Data came from immunoSEQ multiplex PCR; TCRdb stores just in-frame clones and leaves some out. This repertoire shows about 40,000 clones, about 82% found once; its top ten account for about 6%. Germline loops: CDR1 KGHSH, CDR2 LQKENI. This CDR3 spans 15 amino acids. With 6 bases removed from V and 4 bases from J, the gap between germline ends came to 13 bases. The sort gate was single viable CD3+CD4+CD8-CD45RO+ cells for memory CD4+ T cells. The sample comes from a study of memory CD4+ T cells and cytomegalovirus serostatus. Study-wide points: CD4+ memory repertoires contained about 40% of the roughly 150 reported CMV TCRbeta sequences.

The TCR was taken from an adult in good health and CMV-seronegative. The sample was memory CD4+ T cells from blood. The chain links TRBV18 to TRBJ1-6; D is unresolved. CDR3 residues: CASSTADLYNSPLHF. The CDR3 nucleotides read TGTGCCAGCTCCACCGCGGATCTTTATAATTCACCCCTCCACTTT. Drawing the rest from reference TRBV18 and TRBJ1-6, the complete variable domain is NAGVMQNPRHLVRRRGQEARLRCSPMKGHSHVYWYRQLPEEGLKFMVYLQKENIIDESGMPKERFSAEFPKEGPSILRIQQVVRGDSAAYFCASSTADLYNSPLHFGNGTRLTVT.